Included here is one T cell receptor (beta chain) sequence, with context. Deletions cut 3 bases from V and 7 bases from J, with 9 bases between. CDR3 length: 13 amino acids. CDR1 is MNHEY and CDR2 is SMNVEV in the germline V gene (reference sequence). Template was genomic DNA from frozen, unsorted single-cell suspensions. This record comes from a study of immune cell composition in non-small cell lung cancer. Here immunoSEQ multiplex PCR was the method, and the copy in TCRdb shows in-frame clones only, minus some. Found here are around 1,800 clones, around 80% of them singletons; the top ten hold around a tenth.

The material sequenced was lung tumor tissue. This chain connects TRBV27 to TRBJ1-4; D unclear. The TCR was taken from a human donor with non-small cell lung cancer. The CDR3 nucleotides read TGTGCCAGCAGTTTTAGAGGGCGTGAAAAACTGTTTTTT. The encoded protein is CASSFRGREKLFF.